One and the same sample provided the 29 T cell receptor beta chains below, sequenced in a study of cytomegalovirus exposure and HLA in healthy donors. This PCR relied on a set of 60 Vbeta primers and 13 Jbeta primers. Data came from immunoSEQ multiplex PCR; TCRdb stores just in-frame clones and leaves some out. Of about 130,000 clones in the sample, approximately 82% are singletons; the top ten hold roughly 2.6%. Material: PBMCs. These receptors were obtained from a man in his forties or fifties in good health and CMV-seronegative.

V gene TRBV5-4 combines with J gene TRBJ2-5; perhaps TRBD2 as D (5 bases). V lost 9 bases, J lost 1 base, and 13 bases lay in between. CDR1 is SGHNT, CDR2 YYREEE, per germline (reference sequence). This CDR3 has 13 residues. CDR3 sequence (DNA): TGTGCCACCCAACGGAGGACCCAAGAGACCCAGTACTTC. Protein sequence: CATQRRTQETQYF. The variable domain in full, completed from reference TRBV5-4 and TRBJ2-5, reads ETGVTQSPTHLIKTRGQQVTLRCSSQSGHNTVSWYQQALGQGPQFIFQYYREEENGRGNFPPRFSGLQFPNYSSELNVNALELDDSALYLCATQRRTQETQYFGPGTRLLVL.

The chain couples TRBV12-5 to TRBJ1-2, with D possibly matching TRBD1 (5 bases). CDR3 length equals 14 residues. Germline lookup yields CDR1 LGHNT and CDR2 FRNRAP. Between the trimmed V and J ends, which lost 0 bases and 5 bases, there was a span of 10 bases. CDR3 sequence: CASGLVPGRYGYTF. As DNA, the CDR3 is TGTGCTAGTGGTTTGGTTCCAGGGCGGTATGGCTACACCTTC.

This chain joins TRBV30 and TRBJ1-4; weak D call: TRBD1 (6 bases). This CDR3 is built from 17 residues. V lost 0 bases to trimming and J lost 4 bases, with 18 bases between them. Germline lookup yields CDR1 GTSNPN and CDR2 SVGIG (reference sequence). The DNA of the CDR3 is TGTGCCTGGAGTGTAAACCGTCCGACAGGTTATAATGAAAAACTGTTTTTT. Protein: CAWSVNRPTGYNEKLFF. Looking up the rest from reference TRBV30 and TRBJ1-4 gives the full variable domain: SQTIHQWPATLVQPVGSPLSLECTVEGTSNPNLYWYRQAAGRGLQLLFYSVGIGQISSEVPQNLSASRPQDRQFILSSKKLLLSDSGFYLCAWSVNRPTGYNEKLFFGSGTQLSVL.

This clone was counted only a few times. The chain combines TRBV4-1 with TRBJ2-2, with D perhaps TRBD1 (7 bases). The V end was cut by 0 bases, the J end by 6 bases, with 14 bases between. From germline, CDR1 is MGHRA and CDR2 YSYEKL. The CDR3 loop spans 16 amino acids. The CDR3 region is CASSQERQGGAGELFF. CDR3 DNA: TGCGCCAGCAGCCAAGAGCGGCAGGGGGGTGCCGGGGAGCTGTTTTTT.

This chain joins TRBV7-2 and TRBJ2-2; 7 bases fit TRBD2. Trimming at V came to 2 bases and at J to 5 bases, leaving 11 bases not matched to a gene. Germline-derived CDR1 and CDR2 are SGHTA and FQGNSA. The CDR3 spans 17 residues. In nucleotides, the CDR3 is TGTGCCAGCAGCTTAACGGGCGAGCGGGGTCGGACCGGGGAGCTGTTTTTT. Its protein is CASSLTGERGRTGELFF. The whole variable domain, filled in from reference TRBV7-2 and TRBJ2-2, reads GAGVSQSPSNKVTEKGKDVELRCDPISGHTALYWYRQSLGQGLEFLIYFQGNSAPDKSGLPSDRFSAERTGGSVSTLTIQRTQQEDSAVYLCASSLTGERGRTGELFFGEGSRLTVL.

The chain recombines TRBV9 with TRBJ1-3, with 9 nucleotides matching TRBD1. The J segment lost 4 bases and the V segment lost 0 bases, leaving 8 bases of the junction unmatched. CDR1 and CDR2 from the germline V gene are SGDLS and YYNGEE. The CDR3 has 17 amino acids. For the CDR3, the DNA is TGTGCCAGCAGCGTAGAGGGACAGGGAATCGCCGGAAACACCATATATTTT. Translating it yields CASSVEGQGIAGNTIYF.

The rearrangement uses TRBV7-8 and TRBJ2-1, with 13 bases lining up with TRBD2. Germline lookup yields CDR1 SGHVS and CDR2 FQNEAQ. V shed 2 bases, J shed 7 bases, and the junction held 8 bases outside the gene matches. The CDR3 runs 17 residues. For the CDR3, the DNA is TGTGCCAGCAGCTTATCACTAGCGGGGGGGCCGGAGAATGAGCAGTTCTTC. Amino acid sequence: CASSLSLAGGPENEQFF.

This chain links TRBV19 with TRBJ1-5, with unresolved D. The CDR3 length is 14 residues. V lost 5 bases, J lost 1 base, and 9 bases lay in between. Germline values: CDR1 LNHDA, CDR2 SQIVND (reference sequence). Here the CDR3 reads CASSGGLSNQPQHF. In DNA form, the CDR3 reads TGTGCCAGTAGTGGAGGACTGAGCAATCAGCCCCAGCATTTT.

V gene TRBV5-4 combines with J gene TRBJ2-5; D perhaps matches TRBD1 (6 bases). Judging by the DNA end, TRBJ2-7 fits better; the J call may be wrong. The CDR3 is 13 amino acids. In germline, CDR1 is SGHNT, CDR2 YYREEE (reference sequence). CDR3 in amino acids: CASRATGWGEQYF. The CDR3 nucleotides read TGTGCCAGCAGGGCTACAGGGTGGGGCGAGCAGTACTTC.

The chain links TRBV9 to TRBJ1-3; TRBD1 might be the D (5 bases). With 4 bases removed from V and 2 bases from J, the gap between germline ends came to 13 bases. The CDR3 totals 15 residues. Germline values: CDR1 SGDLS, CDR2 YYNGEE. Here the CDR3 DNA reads TGTGCCAGCAGCCTGAGCGGGGGTCCTGGAAACACCATATATTTT. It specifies CASSLSGGPGNTIYF.

CDR3 in DNA: TGTGCCAGCACCCCATCGGGGGATACGCAGTATTTT. This gives the protein CASTPSGDTQYF. The chain links TRBV11-2 to TRBJ2-3; D may be TRBD2 (5 bases). The CDR3 length is 12 residues. Germline V gene lookup returns CDR1 SGHAT and CDR2 FQNNGV. Trimming took 7 bases from V and 6 from J, leaving 11 bases between them.

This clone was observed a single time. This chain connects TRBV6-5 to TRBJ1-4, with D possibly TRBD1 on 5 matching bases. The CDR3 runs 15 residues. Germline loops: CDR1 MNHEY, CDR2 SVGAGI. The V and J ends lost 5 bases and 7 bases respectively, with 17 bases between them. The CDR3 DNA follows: TGTGCCAGCAGTCCCCCTGGTAGGGGAGGTGAAAAACTGTTTTTT. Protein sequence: CASSPPGRGGEKLFF.

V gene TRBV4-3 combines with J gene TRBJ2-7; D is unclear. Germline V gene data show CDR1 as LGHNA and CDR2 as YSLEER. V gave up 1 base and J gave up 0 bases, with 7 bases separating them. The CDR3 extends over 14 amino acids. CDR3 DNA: TGCGCCAGCAGCCAAGGGTACAGCTCCTACGAGCAGTACTTC. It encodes CASSQGYSSYEQYF.

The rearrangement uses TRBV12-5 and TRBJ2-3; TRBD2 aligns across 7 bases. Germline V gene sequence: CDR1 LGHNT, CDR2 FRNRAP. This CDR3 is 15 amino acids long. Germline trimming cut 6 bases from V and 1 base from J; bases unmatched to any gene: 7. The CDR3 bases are TGTGCTAGTGGCCGGGGGGAGTTTGGCACAGATACGCAGTATTTT. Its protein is CASGRGEFGTDTQYF.

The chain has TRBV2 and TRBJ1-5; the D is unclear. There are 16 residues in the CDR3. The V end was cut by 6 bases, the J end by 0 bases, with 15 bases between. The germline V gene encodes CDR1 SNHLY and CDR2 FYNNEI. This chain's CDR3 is CASSLTRINSNQPQHF. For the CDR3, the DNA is TGTGCCAGCAGCCTTACAAGAATCAATAGCAATCAGCCCCAGCATTTT.

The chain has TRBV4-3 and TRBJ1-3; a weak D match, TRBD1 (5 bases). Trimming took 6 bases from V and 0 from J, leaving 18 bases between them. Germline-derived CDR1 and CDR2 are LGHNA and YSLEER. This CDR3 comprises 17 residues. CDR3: CASSPTGIIYSGNTIYF. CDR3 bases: TGCGCCAGCAGTCCTACAGGAATCATATACTCTGGAAACACCATATATTTT.

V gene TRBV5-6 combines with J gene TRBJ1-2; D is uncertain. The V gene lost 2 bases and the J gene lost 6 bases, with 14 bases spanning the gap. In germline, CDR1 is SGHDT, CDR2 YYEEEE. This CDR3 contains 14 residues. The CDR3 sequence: CASSFLDGMDGYTF. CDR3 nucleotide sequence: TGTGCCAGCAGCTTCCTGGACGGGATGGATGGCTACACCTTC.

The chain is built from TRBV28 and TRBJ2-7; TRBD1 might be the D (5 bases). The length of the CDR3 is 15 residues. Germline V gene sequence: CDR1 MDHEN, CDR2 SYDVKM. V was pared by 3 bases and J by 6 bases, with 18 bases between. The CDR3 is CASSLDNFAFSEQYF. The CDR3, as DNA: TGTGCCAGCAGTTTGGACAATTTCGCCTTTTCCGAGCAGTACTTC. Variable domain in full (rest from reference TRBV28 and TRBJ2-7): DVKVTQSSRYLVKRTGEKVFLECVQDMDHENMFWYRQDPGLGLRLIYFSYDVKMKEKGDIPEGYSVSREKKERFSLILESASTNQTSMYLCASSLDNFAFSEQYFGPGTRLTVT.

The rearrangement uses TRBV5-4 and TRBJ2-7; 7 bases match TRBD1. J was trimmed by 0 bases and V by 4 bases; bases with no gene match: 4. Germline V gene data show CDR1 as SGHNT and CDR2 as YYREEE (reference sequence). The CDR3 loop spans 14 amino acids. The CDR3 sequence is CASSGQVSSYEQYF. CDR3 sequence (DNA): TGTGCCAGCAGCGGACAGGTGAGCTCCTACGAGCAGTACTTC.

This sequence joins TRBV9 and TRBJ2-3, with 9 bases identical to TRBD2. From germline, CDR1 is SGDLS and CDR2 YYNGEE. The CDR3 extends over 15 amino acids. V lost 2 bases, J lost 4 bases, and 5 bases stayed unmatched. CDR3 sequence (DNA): TGTGCCAGCAGCGTCGCGGGGGGGCTTTCAGATACGCAGTATTTT. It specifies CASSVAGGLSDTQYF.

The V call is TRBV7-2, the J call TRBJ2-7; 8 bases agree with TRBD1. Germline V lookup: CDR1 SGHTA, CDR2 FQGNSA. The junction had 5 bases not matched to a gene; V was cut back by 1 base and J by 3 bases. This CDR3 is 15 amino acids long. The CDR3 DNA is TGTGCCAGCAGCTTAGGGGGACAGGAATACTACGAGCAGTACTTC. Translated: CASSLGGQEYYEQYF.

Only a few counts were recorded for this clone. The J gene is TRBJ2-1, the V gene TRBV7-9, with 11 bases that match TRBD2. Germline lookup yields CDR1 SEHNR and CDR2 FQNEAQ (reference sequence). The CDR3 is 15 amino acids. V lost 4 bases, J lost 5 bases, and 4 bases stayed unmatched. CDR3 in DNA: TGTGCCAGCAGCTCCCTAGCGGGGGGAAACAATGAGCAGTTCTTC. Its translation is CASSSLAGGNNEQFF.

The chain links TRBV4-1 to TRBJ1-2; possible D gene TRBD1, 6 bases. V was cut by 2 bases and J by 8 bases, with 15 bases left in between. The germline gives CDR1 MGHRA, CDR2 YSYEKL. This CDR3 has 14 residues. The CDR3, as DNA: TGCGCCAGCAGCCAAAGCAGGGGCCCTATGGGCTACACCTTC. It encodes CASSQSRGPMGYTF.

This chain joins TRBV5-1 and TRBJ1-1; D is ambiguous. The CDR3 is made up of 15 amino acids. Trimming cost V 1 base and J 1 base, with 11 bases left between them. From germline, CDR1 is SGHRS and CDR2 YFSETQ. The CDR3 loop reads CASSLSRGGNTEAFF. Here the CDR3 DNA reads TGCGCCAGCAGCTTGAGTCGGGGAGGGAACACTGAAGCTTTCTTT.

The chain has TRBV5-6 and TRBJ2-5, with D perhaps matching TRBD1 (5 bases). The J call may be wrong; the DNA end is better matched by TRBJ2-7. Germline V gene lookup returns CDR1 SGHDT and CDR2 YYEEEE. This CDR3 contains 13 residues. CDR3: CASSQQAGYEQYF. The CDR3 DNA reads TGTGCCAGCAGCCAACAGGCAGGATACGAGCAGTACTTC.

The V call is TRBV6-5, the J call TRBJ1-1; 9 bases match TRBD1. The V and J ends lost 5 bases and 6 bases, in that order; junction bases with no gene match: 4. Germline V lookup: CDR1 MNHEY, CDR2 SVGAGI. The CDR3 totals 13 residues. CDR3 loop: CASSRTGASEAFF. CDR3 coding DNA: TGTGCCAGCAGTCGGACAGGGGCCTCTGAAGCTTTCTTT.

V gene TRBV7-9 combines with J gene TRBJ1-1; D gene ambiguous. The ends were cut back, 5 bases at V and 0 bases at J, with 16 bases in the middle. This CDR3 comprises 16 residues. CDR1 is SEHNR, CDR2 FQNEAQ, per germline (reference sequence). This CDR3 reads CASSPFGRGMNTEAFF. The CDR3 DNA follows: TGTGCCAGCAGCCCGTTCGGACGGGGTATGAACACTGAAGCTTTCTTT.

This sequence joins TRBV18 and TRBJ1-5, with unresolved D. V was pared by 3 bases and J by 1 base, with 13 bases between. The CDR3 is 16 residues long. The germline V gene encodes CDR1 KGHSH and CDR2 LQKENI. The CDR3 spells CASSPPGTRSNQPQHF. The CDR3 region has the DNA TGTGCCAGCTCACCGCCGGGAACGCGGAGCAATCAGCCCCAGCATTTT.

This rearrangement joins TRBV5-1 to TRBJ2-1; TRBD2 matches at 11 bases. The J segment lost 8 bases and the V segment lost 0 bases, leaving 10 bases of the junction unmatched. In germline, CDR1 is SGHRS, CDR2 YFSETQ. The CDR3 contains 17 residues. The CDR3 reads CASSLVVRTSGPDEQFF. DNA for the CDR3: TGCGCCAGCAGCTTGGTTGTGAGGACTAGCGGGCCAGATGAGCAGTTCTTC.